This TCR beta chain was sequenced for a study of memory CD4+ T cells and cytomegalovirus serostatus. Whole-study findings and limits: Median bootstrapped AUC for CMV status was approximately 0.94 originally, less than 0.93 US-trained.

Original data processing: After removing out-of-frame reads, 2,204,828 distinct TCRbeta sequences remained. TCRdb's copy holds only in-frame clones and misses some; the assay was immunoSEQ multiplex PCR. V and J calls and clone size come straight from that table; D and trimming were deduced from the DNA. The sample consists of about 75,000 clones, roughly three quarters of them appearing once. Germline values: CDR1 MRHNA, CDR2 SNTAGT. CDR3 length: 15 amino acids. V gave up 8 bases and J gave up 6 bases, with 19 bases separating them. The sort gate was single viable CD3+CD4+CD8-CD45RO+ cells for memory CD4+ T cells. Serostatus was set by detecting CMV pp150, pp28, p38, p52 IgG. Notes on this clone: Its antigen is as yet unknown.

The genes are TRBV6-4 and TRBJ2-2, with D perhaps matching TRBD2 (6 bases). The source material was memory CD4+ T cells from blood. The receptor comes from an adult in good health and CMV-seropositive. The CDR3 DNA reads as TGTGCCAGCTCGAATGGGGGGATCGAACCCGGGGAGCTGTTTTTT. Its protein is CASSNGGIEPGELFF.